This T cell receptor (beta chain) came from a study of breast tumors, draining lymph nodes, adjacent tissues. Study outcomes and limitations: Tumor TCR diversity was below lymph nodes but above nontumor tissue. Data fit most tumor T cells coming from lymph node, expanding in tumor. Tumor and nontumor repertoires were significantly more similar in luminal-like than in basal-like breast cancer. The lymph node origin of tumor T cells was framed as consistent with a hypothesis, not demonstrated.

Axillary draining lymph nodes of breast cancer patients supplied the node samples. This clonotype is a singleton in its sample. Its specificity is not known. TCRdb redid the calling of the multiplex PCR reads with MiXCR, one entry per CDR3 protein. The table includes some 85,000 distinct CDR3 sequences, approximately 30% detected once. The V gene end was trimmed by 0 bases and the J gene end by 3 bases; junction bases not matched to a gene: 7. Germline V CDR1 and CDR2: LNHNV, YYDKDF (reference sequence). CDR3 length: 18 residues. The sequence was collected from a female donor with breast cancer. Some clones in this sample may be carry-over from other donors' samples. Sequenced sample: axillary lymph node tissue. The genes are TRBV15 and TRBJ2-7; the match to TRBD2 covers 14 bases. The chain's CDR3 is CATSRDATSGRVHYEQYF. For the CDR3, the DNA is TGTGCCACCAGCAGAGATGCGACTAGCGGGAGGGTACACTACGAGCAGTACTTC.